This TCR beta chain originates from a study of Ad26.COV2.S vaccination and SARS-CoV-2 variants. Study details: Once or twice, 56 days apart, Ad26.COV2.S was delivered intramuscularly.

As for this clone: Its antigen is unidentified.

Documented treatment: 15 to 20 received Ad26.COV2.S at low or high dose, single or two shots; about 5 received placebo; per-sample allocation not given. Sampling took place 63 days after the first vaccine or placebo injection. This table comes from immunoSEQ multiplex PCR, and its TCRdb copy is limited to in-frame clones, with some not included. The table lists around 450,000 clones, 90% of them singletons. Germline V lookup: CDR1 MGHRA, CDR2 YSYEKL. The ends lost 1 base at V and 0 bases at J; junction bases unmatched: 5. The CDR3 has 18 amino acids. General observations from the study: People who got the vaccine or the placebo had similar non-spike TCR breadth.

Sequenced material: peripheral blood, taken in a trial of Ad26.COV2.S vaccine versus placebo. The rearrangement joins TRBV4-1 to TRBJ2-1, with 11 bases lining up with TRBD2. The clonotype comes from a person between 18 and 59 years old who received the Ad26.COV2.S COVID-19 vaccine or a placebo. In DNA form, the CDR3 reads TGCGCCAGCAGCCAAGGGACTAGCGGGTATAGCTCCTACAATGAGCAGTTCTTC. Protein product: CASSQGTSGYSSYNEQFF.